A single sample is the source of the 5 T cell receptor beta chains below, sequenced in a study of T cell responses to AZD1222 COVID-19 vaccine. Assay used: immunoSEQ multiplex PCR; TCRdb lists only in-frame clones, some missing. This table holds around 130,000 clones, over 75% found once. This sample comprised peripheral blood, obtained 28 days after the second AZD1222 dose. All receptors derive from an adult who received the AZD1222 COVID-19 vaccine.

This clone was detected once. The rearrangement uses TRBV30 and TRBJ2-6; D could derive from TRBD1 or TRBD2 (6 bases each). Germline-derived CDR1 and CDR2 are GTSNPN and SVGIG (reference sequence). The CDR3 runs to 14 residues. V lost 5 bases to trimming and J lost 2 bases, with 10 bases between them. The CDR3 DNA reads TGTGCCTGGGGAGGGGGAACTGGGGCCAACGTCCTGACTTTC. It yields the protein CAWGGGTGANVLTF.

The chain joins TRBV18 to TRBJ1-2, with D hard to call. CDR3 length: 16 residues. With 8 bases removed from V and 2 bases from J, the gap between germline ends came to 21 bases. Germline CDR1 and CDR2: KGHSH and LQKENI. The CDR3 sequence is CASKLAGEGYNYGYTF. The CDR3 DNA is TGTGCCAGCAAGTTGGCGGGTGAAGGTTACAACTATGGCTACACCTTC.

The V and J genes are TRBV3-1 (or the pseudogene TRBV3-2) and TRBJ1-2; D gene ambiguous. Germline V gives CDR1 LGHDT, CDR2 YNNKEL (reference sequence). V was clipped by 1 base and J by 7 bases, with 7 bases between them. The CDR3 is 12 residues long. CDR3 bases: TGTGCCAGCAGCCAAGTGGCAGCTGGCTACACCTTC. It translates to CASSQVAAGYTF.

The chain has TRBV2 and TRBJ2-3; possible D gene TRBD1, 5 bases. The V end was cut by 2 bases, the J end by 5 bases, with 11 bases between. Per the germline V gene, CDR1 is SNHLY and CDR2 is FYNNEI. CDR3 length: 14 amino acids. DNA for the CDR3: TGTGCCAGCAGTGAAAGGGGCCGGAAAGATACGCAGTATTTT. It yields the protein CASSERGRKDTQYF.

This sequence joins TRBV11-2 and TRBJ2-7, with 7 bases identical to TRBD1. V shed 5 bases and J 3 bases; nucleotides not matched to a gene: 10. CDR1 and CDR2 (germline): SGHAT, FQNNGV. CDR3 length: 15 residues. CDR3 sequence: CASSHGWDSNYEQYF. The CDR3 DNA reads TGTGCCAGCAGCCACGGTTGGGACAGCAACTACGAGCAGTACTTC. Full variable domain (rest looked up from reference TRBV11-2 and TRBJ2-7): EAGVAQSPRYKIIEKRQSVAFWCNPISGHATLYWYQQILGQGPKLLIQFQNNGVVDDSQLPKDRFSAERLKGVDSTLKIQPAKLEDSAVYLCASSHGWDSNYEQYFGPGTRLTVT.